The present T cell receptor beta chain was sequenced within a study of naive and memory T cell subsets. Study-level findings and limits: Gini index rose across naive, CM, EM and EMRA in CD4 and CD8. Naive repertoires, especially CD8, held a few larger clonotypes, possibly memory cells re-expressing CD45RA.

Cells stained for CD3, CD4, CD8, CD45RA and CD27 were sorted into four subsets. The beta constant-region primer was an equimolar mix of two oligonucleotides covering TRBC1 and TRBC2. The ligated cDNA underwent four PCR rounds using SP2 and nested alpha and beta constant-region primers. An oligonucleotide with the SP2 primer and a 12-nucleotide UMI was ligated to the cDNA 3' end. TCRdb analysed the UMI-ligation and nested PCR reads with MiXCR anew, one entry per CDR3 protein. The repertoire holds 150,000 or so distinct CDR3 sequences, with roughly 22% as singletons. This clonotype was counted only a few times. Its specificity is unknown. CDR1 is DFQATT and CDR2 is SNEGSKA in the germline V gene (reference sequence). The CDR3 is 15 residues long. V lost 7 bases to trimming and J lost 9 bases; unmatched junction nucleotides: 12.

This sequence originates from a human donor in good health. The rearrangement uses TRBV20-1 and TRBJ1-6; 10 bases line up with TRBD1. The specimen was naive CD4+ T cells from blood. The CDR3 sequence is CSVQSPGQGISPLHF. The CDR3 coding sequence is TGCAGTGTCCAGTCCCCGGGACAGGGGATTTCACCCCTCCACTTT.